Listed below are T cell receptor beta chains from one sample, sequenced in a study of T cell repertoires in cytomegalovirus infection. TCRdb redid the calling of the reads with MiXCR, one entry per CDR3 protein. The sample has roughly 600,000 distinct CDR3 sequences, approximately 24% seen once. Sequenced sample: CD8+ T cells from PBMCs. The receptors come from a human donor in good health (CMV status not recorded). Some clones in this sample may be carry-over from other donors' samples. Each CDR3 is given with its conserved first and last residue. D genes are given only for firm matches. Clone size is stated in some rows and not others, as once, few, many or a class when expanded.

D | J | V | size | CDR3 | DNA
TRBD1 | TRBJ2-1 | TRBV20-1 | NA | CSARDSRNNEQFF | TGCAGTGCTCGGGACAGCAGAAACAATGAGCAGTTCTTC
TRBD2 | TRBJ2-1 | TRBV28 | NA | CASRDVVVAGGSYNEQFF | TGTGCCAGCAGGGACGTGGTAGTGGCGGGGGGATCTTACAATGAGCAGTTCTTC
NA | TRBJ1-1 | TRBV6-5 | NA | CASSYSGQPNTEAFF | TGTGCCAGCAGTTACTCCGGACAGCCGAACACTGAAGCTTTCTTT
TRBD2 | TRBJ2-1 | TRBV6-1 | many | CASSKRGGRYNEQFF | TGTGCCAGCAGTAAGCGGGGGGGCCGATACAATGAGCAGTTCTTC
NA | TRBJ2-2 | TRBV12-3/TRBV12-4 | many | CASSFLAGELFF | TGTGCCAGCAGCTTTCTCGCCGGGGAGCTGTTTTTT
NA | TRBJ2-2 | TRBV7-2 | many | CASSQKPQGGTGELFF | TGTGCCAGCAGCCAAAAGCCCCAGGGAGGCACCGGGGAGCTGTTTTTT
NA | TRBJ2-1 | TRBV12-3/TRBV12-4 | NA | CASSSGRFLFF | TGTGCCAGCAGCTCGGGACGATTTCTGTTCTTC
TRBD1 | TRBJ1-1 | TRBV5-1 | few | CASSFYGQGLNTEAFF | TGCGCCAGCAGCTTCTATGGACAGGGCTTAAACACTGAAGCTTTCTTT
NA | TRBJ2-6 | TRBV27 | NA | CASRQGHSGANVLTF | TGTGCCAGCAGACAAGGCCACTCTGGGGCCAACGTCCTGACTTTC
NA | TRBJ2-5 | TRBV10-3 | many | CAIGETQYF | TGTGCCATCGGGGAGACCCAGTACTTC
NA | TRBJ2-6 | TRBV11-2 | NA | CASSPGRGANVLTF | TGTGCCAGCAGCCCTGGACGGGGGGCCAACGTCCTGACTTTC
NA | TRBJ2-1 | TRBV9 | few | CASSLTGTPYSYNEQFF | TGTGCCAGCAGCTTAACCGGGACACCCTACTCCTACAATGAGCAGTTCTTC
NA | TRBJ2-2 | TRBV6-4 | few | CASSDVPNTGELFF | TGTGCCAGCAGTGACGTACCGAACACCGGGGAGCTGTTTTTT
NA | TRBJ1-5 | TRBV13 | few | CASSLGGGKRNQPQHF | TGTGCCAGCAGCTTAGGCGGGGGGAAACGCAATCAGCCCCAGCATTTT
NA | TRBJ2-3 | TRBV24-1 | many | CATSDRGWADTQYF | TGTGCCACCAGTGACAGGGGCTGGGCAGATACGCAGTATTTT
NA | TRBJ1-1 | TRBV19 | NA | CASTPDVMNTEAFF | TGTGCCAGTACTCCGGACGTAATGAACACTGAAGCTTTCTTT
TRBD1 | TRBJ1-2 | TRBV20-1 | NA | CSAPDRDYGYTF | TGCAGTGCTCCGGACAGGGACTATGGCTACACCTTC
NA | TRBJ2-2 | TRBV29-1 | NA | CSARTKGGELFF | TGCAGCGCGCGCACTAAAGGCGGGGAGCTGTTTTTT
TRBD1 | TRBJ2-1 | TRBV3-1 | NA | CVSSQAGTGLEQFF | TGTGTCAGCAGCCAGGCAGGGACAGGTCTTGAGCAGTTCTTC
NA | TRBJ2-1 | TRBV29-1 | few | CSVGPGENNEQFF | TGCAGCGTTGGTCCCGGGGAGAACAATGAGCAGTTCTTC
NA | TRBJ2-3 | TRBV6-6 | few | CASSFPPGHPDTDTQYF | TGTGCCAGCAGCTTCCCCCCGGGGCACCCTGACACAGATACGCAGTATTTT
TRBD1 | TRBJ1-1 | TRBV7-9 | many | CASSLFDRAEPEAFF | TGTGCCAGCAGCTTATTTGACAGGGCGGAACCTGAAGCTTTCTTT
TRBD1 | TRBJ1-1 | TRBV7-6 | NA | CASSLIASPGTVNTEAFF | TGTGCCAGCAGCTTAATAGCTTCCCCCGGGACAGTGAACACTGAAGCTTTCTTT